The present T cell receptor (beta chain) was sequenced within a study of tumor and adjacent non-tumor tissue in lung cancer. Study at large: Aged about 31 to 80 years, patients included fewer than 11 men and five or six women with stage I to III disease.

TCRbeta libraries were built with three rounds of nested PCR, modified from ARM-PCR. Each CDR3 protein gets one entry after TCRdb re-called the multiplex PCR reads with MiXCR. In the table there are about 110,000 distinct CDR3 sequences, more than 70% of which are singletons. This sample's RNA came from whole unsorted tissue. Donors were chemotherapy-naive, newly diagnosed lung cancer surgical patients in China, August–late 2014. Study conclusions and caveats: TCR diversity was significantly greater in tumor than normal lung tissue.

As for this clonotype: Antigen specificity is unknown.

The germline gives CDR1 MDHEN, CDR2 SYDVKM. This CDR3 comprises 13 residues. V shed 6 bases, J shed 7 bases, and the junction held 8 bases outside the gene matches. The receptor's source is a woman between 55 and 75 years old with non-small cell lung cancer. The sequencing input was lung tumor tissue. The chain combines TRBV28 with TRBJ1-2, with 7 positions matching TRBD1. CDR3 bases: TGTGCCAGCAGACCACAGGGGACCTCTGGCTACACCTTC. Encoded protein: CASRPQGTSGYTF.